The T cell receptor (beta chain) under discussion was sequenced for a study of regulatory T cells in long-lasting Graves disease. Study background: Recently diagnosed Graves' patients had received antithyroid drugs for under 3 months.

Time point specified: newly diagnosed GD, antithyroid drugs for less than 3 months. Scientists built the TCR library using RNA that was extracted from PBMCs. Graves' disease diagnosis used American Thyroid Association guidelines. The CDR3 has 13 amino acids. Trimming removed 5 bases from V and 4 bases from J, with 11 bases in between. The germline V gene encodes CDR1 MDHEN and CDR2 SYDVKM. There are many counts of this clonotype. Building the TCR beta libraries relied on iRepertoire HTBI primers, and CDR3 regions underwent Arm-PCR. TCRdb reprocessed the multiplex PCR reads via MiXCR and lists one record per CDR3 protein. The top ten clones hold about 25% of a sample with under 700,000 distinct CDR3 sequences, roughly 16% of them seen once. In addition, the sample was reused for a study of T cells in Graves' hyperthyroidism and ophthalmopathy.

This TCR was recovered from a middle-aged woman with Graves disease. This chain uses TRBV28 with TRBJ1-1; D gene ambiguous. The sequences come from peripheral blood mononuclear cells (PBMCs), collected at new diagnosis, from a patient treated with antithyroid drugs. In DNA, the CDR3 is TGTGCCAGCAGTCCCGGTGCCCCCACTGAAGCTTTCTTT. Protein sequence: CASSPGAPTEAFF.